This entry is about one T cell receptor beta chain. Its antigen target is currently unknown. Base qualities were left out, and no much larger clone turns up one base away. The V end loses 7 bases and the J end loses 0 bases, and a stretch of 13 bases separates them. In the germline V gene, CDR1 corresponds to MNHEY and CDR2 to SVGAGI. The CDR3 sequence holds 15 residues, the cysteine and phenylalanine included. The read is trimmed to its CDR3 DNA, 45 bases read in frame from base 1. The data were taken from a study of blood T cell repertoires in COVID-19 (dated by TCRdb to between 2020 and 2021). Regarding the research as a whole: Samples covering the acute and convalescent phases of COVID-19 were provided by collaborators in the United States, Italy and Spain. Samples came from the ongoing ImmuneRACE study (first 160 participants) plus 1,254 subjects from 6 global collaborators. The material from the prospective study consisted of cDNA or gDNA derived from T cells, B-cell-depleted T cells, or PBMCs. A de-identified subject ID, COVID-19 status, age in years and sex were almost always included in the sample metadata. Subjects who had been exposed to COVID-19, were actively infected with it, or had recovered from it provided the deeply sampled blood TCRbeta repertoires that made up the dataset. Where available, HLA class I and class II types were obtained from metadata supplied by the sample provider rather than from assay-based typing. The repertoires were released in a freely available public database intended as a resource for research on the immune response to SARS-CoV-2. Findings and caveats that apply to the study as a whole: The amount of clinical and demographic metadata varied by source and participant and was provided uncurated.

The immunoSEQ Assay, a bias-controlled multiplex PCR, was used to amplify TCRbeta CDR3 regions from genomic DNA. The study's processing was this. Nucleated cell counts per sample were estimated from amplification of reference gene primers within the assay. Sequence reads were collapsed and filtered to measure the absolute abundance of every unique TCRbeta CDR3 rearrangement. For each sample, productive Simpson clonality was calculated by taking the square root of Simpson's diversity index across productive rearrangements. TCRdb re-hosts the immuneACCESS table, in-frame sequences only. Its copies lack some clones; in the studies checked, an unresolved V gene accounts for under half of them, and the cause for the rest is not known. V, J and clone size were drawn from that table, and D and trimming were deduced from the DNA. The sample contains about 200,000 clones, about 78% of them found a single time. The ten largest clones add up to approximately 7.2% of the sample.

Collaborating institutions collected whole blood in K2EDTA tubes following their own protocols. Collaborator samples were shipped for TCRbeta analysis as frozen whole blood, isolated PBMCs, or DNA extracted from either sample type. The receptor comes from a woman in her 70s with acute or convalescent COVID-19. The V and J segments used are TRBV6-5 and TRBJ2-1, and possibly TRBD1, on 6 matching bases. Sequencing was performed on peripheral blood. This receptor carries the CDR3 CASKISGASYNEQFF. The nucleotide sequence is TGTGCCAGCAAAATTTCAGGGGCCTCCTACAATGAGCAGTTCTTC.